Listed below are T cell receptor beta chains from one sample, sequenced in a study of T cells in Graves' hyperthyroidism and ophthalmopathy. TCRdb analysed the multiplex PCR reads with MiXCR anew, one entry per CDR3 protein. Here the sample spans approximately 400,000 distinct CDR3 sequences, approximately 14% being singletons. The sample comprised blood. These receptors were obtained from a woman in her late teens or twenties with Graves' hyperthyroidism. The CDR3 runs from the conserved cysteine through the conserved F or W. D genes are given only for firm matches. Only some rows state a clone size, as once, few, many or a class for expanded clones.

TRBJ2-1	-	-	TRBV7-9	CASIIIKGESSYNEQFF	TGTGCCAGCATCATCATAAAAGGGGAGTCCTCCTACAATGAGCAGTTCTTC
TRBJ1-1	TRBD1	few	TRBV14	CASSQEGRGLTNTEAFF	TGTGCCAGCAGCCAAGAAGGCAGGGGGCTCACTAACACTGAAGCTTTCTTT
TRBJ1-1	-	few	TRBV6-5	CASSYGLLAFF	TGTGCCAGCAGTTACGGGCTGTTAGCTTTCTTT
TRBJ1-2	TRBD1	few	TRBV4-2	CASSQARTGSYGYTF	TGTGCCAGCAGCCAAGCCCGGACAGGGAGCTATGGCTACACCTTC
TRBJ2-7	-	many	TRBV27	CASSLGGGVNYEQYF	TGTGCCAGCAGTTTGGGAGGGGGTGTTAACTACGAGCAGTACTTC
TRBJ2-7	-	many	TRBV3-1	CASSITGSAYEQYF	TGTGCCAGCAGCATAACAGGATCGGCCTACGAGCAGTACTTC
TRBJ1-2	-	-	TRBV2	CASSEAWNGYTF	TGTGCCAGCAGTGAAGCTTGGAATGGCTACACCTTC
TRBJ2-2	-	many	TRBV6-2/TRBV6-3	CASSPLWENTGELFF	TGTGCCAGCAGTCCCCTATGGGAGAACACCGGGGAGCTGTTTTTT
TRBJ2-1	-	few	TRBV24-1	CATSDRRRSYNEQFF	TGTGCCACCAGTGATCGGAGAAGGTCCTACAATGAGCAGTTCTTC
TRBJ2-5	-	few	TRBV10-3	CAISESILPGVKETQYF	TGTGCCATCAGTGAGTCGATTCTCCCGGGAGTGAAAGAGACCCAGTACTTC
TRBJ1-5	-	-	TRBV11-2	CASSYLGDQPQHF	TGTGCCAGCAGCTACCTGGGGGATCAGCCCCAGCATTTT
TRBJ2-7	-	-	TRBV28	CASSLPKIYEQYF	TGTGCCAGCAGTTTACCGAAAATCTACGAGCAGTACTTC
TRBJ1-1	-	-	TRBV7-9	CASSPTGDLNTEAFF	TGTGCCAGCAGCCCAACGGGGGATTTGAACACTGAAGCTTTCTTT
TRBJ1-5	TRBD1	-	TRBV19	CASSLQGSFQPQHF	TGTGCCAGTAGTCTACAGGGGTCATTTCAGCCCCAGCATTTT
TRBJ2-1	-	many	TRBV6-5	CASSYIPDTFSYNEQFF	TGTGCCAGCAGTTACATCCCGGACACCTTCTCCTACAATGAGCAGTTCTTC
TRBJ2-1	-	many	TRBV12-3/TRBV12-4	CASRGGGIYNEQFF	TGTGCCAGCAGAGGGGGGGGCATTTACAATGAGCAGTTCTTC
TRBJ1-2	-	many	TRBV28	CASMVVGYGYTF	TGTGCCAGCATGGTAGTAGGCTATGGCTACACCTTC
TRBJ2-5	-	-	TRBV19	CASSTGWGHETQYF	TGTGCCAGTAGTACCGGGTGGGGGCACGAGACCCAGTACTTC
TRBJ2-3	-	many	TRBV7-2	CASSLNLIGTDTQYF	TGTGCCAGCAGCTTAAACCTCATCGGGACAGATACGCAGTATTTT
TRBJ1-1	-	many	TRBV12-3/TRBV12-4	CASSGTPSNTEAFF	TGTGCCAGCAGCGGGACCCCATCGAACACTGAAGCTTTCTTT
TRBJ1-2	-	many	TRBV20-1	CSAPDSAYGYTF	TGCAGTGCCCCGGACAGCGCCTATGGCTACACCTTC
TRBJ1-5	-	many	TRBV12-3/TRBV12-4	CASSLSSHFNQPQHF	TGTGCCAGCAGTTTATCGTCCCATTTCAATCAGCCCCAGCATTTT
TRBJ2-7	TRBD2	once	TRBV2	CASSAPSGLAGMAYEQYF	TGTGCCAGCAGCGCCCCCTCGGGACTAGCGGGGATGGCCTACGAGCAGTACTTC
TRBJ1-5	TRBD1	few	TRBV4-1	CASSQSSGTGNKPQHF	TGCGCCAGCAGCCAATCTTCCGGGACAGGGAACAAGCCCCAGCATTTT
TRBJ1-1	-	few	TRBV7-8	CASSREGTLNTEAFF	TGTGCCAGCAGCCGAGAGGGCACCTTGAACACTGAAGCTTTCTTT
TRBJ2-3	TRBD1	many	TRBV6-1	CASSYSRGHRTDTQYF	TGTGCCAGCAGTTATTCAAGGGGGCATCGCACAGATACGCAGTATTTT
TRBJ1-2	TRBD1	many	TRBV10-2	CASSVTGAALYGYTF	TGCGCCAGCAGTGTAACAGGGGCGGCCCTCTATGGCTACACCTTC
TRBJ2-5	TRBD1	-	TRBV28	CASSLPGTGRQETQYF	TGTGCCAGCAGTTTACCCGGGACAGGGCGGCAAGAGACCCAGTACTTC
TRBJ1-1	-	many	TRBV7-9	CASSLVSRDREAFF	TGTGCCAGCAGCTTAGTGTCTAGGGACCGTGAAGCTTTCTTT
TRBJ1-2	-	many	TRBV27	CASAGLGLGYTF	TGTGCCAGCGCTGGACTGGGATTAGGCTACACCTTC
TRBJ1-5	-	many	TRBV3-1	CASSQGELQLVQPQHF	TGTGCCAGCAGCCAAGGCGAGTTGCAGTTGGTACAGCCCCAGCATTTT
TRBJ1-2	TRBD1	many	TRBV10-2	CASSPSDRGYYGYTF	TGCGCCAGCAGCCCCTCGGACAGGGGATACTATGGCTACACCTTC
TRBJ2-5	-	-	TRBV11-2	CASSLEETARKYF	TGTGCCAGCAGCTTAGAAGAGACAGCGAGAAAGTACTTC
TRBJ1-6	TRBD1	many	TRBV5-1	CASSGQGYNSPLHF	TGCGCCAGCAGCGGACAGGGGTATAATTCACCCCTCCACTTT